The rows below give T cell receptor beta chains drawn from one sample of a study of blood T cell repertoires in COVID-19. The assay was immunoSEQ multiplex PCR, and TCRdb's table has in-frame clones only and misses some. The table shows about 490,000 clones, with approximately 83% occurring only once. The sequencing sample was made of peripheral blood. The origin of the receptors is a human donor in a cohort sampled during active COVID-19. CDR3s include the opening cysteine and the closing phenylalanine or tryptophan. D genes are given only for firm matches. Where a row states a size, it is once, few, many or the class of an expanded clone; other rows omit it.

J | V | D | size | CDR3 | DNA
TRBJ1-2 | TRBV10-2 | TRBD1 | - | CASLDRVVHGYTF | TGCGCCAGCCTGGACAGGGTGGTGCATGGCTACACCTTC
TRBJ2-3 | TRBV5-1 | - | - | CASSLAEGSGTDTQYF | TGCGCCAGCAGCTTGGCCGAAGGGTCAGGGACAGATACGCAGTATTTT
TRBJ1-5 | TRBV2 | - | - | CASSGKSGRGQPQHF | TGTGCCAGCAGTGGCAAGTCAGGCCGCGGGCAGCCCCAGCATTTT
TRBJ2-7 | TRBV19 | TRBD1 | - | CASSDRGQYEQYF | TGTGCCAGTAGTGATAGGGGGCAGTACGAGCAGTACTTC
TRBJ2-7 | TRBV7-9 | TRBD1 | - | CASSFGTGIHEQYF | TGTGCCAGCAGCTTCGGGACAGGGATCCACGAGCAGTACTTC
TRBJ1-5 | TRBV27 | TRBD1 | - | CASSATGGAQPQHF | TGTGCCAGCAGTGCGACAGGGGGGGCTCAGCCCCAGCATTTT
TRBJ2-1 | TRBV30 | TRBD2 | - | CAWSKGTSSYNEQFF | TGTGCCTGGAGTAAGGGGACTAGCAGTTACAATGAGCAGTTCTTC
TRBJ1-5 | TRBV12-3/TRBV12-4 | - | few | CASSDTWTQHF | TGTGCCAGCAGCGACACGTGGACTCAGCATTTT
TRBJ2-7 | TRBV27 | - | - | CASSFQITNSYEQYF | TGTGCCAGCAGTTTCCAGATCACGAACTCCTACGAGCAGTACTTC
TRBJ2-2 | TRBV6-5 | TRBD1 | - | CASRGQVFTGELFF | TGTGCCAGCAGGGGACAGGTGTTTACCGGGGAGCTGTTTTTT
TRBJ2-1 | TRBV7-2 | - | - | CASSFELSSYNEQFF | TGTGCCAGCAGCTTTGAACTGAGCTCCTACAATGAGCAGTTCTTC
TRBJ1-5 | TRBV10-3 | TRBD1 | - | CAISSTGGNQPQHF | TGTGCCATCAGTTCGACAGGGGGCAATCAGCCCCAGCATTTT
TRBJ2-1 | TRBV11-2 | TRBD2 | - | CASSLVTSGLYNEQFF | TGTGCCAGCAGCTTAGTGACTAGCGGTCTGTACAATGAGCAGTTCTTC
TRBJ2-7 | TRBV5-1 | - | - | CASSSPVGESYEQYF | TGCGCCAGCAGCTCCCCGGTCGGTGAGTCCTACGAGCAGTACTTC
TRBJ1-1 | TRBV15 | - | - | CATGRAAVVTEAFF | TGTGCCACCGGGAGAGCAGCGGTGGTTACTGAAGCTTTCTTT
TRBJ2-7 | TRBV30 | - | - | CAWSGETGSYEQYF | TGTGCCTGGAGCGGGGAGACAGGAAGCTACGAGCAGTACTTC
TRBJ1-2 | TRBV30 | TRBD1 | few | CAWSVKGAGGYTF | TGTGCCTGGAGTGTTAAGGGGGCAGGTGGCTACACCTTC
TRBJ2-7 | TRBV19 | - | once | CASRGTPFYEQYF | TGTGCCAGTAGGGGGACTCCTTTCTACGAGCAGTACTTC
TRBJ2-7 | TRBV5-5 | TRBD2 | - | CASSLGGTSPYEQYF | TGTGCCAGCAGCTTGGGAGGGACTAGCCCCTACGAGCAGTACTTC
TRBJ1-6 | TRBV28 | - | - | CASSFGGSSYNSPLHF | TGTGCCAGCAGTTTCGGAGGGAGTTCCTATAATTCACCCCTCCACTTT
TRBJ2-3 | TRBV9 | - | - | CASGRDGRTDTQYF | TGTGCCAGCGGGCGGGACGGCAGAACAGATACGCAGTATTTT
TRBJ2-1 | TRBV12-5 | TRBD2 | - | CASGASGTSGSSYNEQFF | TGTGCTAGTGGTGCCTCCGGGACTAGCGGGAGTAGCTACAATGAGCAGTTCTTC
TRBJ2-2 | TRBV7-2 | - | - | CASSPLGRGELFF | TGTGCCAGCAGCCCCCTGGGGCGCGGGGAGCTGTTTTTT
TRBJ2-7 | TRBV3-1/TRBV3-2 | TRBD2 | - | CASSQPGLAGAYEQYF | TGTGCCAGCAGCCAACCGGGACTAGCGGGGGCCTACGAGCAGTACTTC
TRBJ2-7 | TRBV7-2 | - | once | CASSLTTDNRREQYF | TGTGCCAGCAGTCTGACGACGGATAACAGAAGGGAGCAGTACTTC
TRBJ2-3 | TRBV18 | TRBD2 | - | CASSHPLAGVYTDTQYF | TGTGCCAGCTCACATCCCCTAGCGGGAGTTTACACAGATACGCAGTATTTT
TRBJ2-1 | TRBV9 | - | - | CASSVGPPYNEQFF | TGTGCCAGCAGCGTAGGGCCCCCCTACAATGAGCAGTTCTTC
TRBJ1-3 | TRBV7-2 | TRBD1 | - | CASRRDRGSSGNTIYF | TGTGCCAGCAGGCGGGACAGGGGAAGCTCTGGAAACACCATATATTTT
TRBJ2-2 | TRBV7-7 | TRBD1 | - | CASSLSAAGGTGELFF | TGTGCTAGCAGTTTGAGTGCGGCAGGGGGAACCGGGGAGCTGTTTTTT
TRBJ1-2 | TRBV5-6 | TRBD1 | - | CASSSWTGNVIGYTF | TGTGCCAGCAGCTCCTGGACAGGGAACGTGATCGGCTACACCTTC
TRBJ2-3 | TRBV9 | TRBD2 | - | CASSAIAGGGTDTQYF | TGTGCCAGCAGCGCGATAGCGGGAGGTGGCACAGATACGCAGTATTTT
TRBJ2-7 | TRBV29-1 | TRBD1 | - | CSGRQGAAYEQYF | TGCAGCGGAAGACAGGGAGCGGCCTACGAGCAGTACTTC
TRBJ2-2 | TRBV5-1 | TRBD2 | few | CASSLEAGGPGELFF | TGCGCCAGCAGCTTGGAGGCGGGAGGGCCCGGGGAGCTGTTTTTT
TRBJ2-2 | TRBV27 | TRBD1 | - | CASSEEGDRVLFF | TGTGCCAGCTCCGAGGAGGGGGACAGGGTGCTGTTTTTT
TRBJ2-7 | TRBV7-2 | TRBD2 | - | CASSLRLVQAGTYEQYF | TGTGCCAGCAGCCTTCGGTTGGTTCAAGCGGGGACCTACGAGCAGTACTTC
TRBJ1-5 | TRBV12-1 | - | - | CASSSDECKGADQPQHF | TGTGCCAGCAGCTCTGACGAGTGCAAGGGGGCCGATCAGCCCCAGCATTTT
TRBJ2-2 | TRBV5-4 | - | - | CASIGGATNTGELFF | TGTGCCAGCATCGGGGGAGCGACGAACACCGGGGAGCTGTTTTTT
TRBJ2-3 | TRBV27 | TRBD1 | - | CASSKQGSADTQYF | TGTGCCAGCAGTAAACAGGGGTCGGCAGATACGCAGTATTTT
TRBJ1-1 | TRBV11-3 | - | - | CASSRSGAQNTEAFF | TGTGCCAGCAGCAGATCAGGGGCGCAGAACACTGAAGCTTTCTTT
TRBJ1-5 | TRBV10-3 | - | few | CAISADRNQPQHF | TGTGCCATCAGTGCCGACAGAAATCAGCCCCAGCATTTT
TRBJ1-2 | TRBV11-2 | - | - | CASSLGGNYGYTF | TGTGCCAGCAGCTTAGGAGGGAACTATGGCTACACCTTC
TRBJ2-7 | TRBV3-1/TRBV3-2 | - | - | CASSLDINYEQYF | TGTGCCAGCAGCCTGGACATAAACTACGAGCAGTACTTC
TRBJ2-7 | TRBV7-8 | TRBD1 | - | CASSLRDRGPYEQYF | TGTGCCAGCAGCTTACGGGACAGGGGCCCCTACGAGCAGTACTTC
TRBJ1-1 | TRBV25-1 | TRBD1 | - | CASTQTGFDTEAFF | TGTGCCAGCACCCAGACAGGGTTTGACACTGAAGCTTTCTTT
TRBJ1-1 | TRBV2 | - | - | CASSEEQVGSQAEAFF | TGTGCCAGCAGTGAAGAACAAGTCGGGTCTCAAGCTGAAGCTTTCTTT
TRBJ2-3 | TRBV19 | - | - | CASRRPGDPTDTQYF | TGTGCCAGTAGAAGACCAGGGGACCCCACAGATACGCAGTATTTT
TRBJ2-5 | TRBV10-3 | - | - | CAISESWAGLYF | TGTGCCATCAGTGAGTCGTGGGCAGGGCTGTACTTC
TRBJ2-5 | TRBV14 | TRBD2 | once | CASSQGLMGLAGGVETQYF | TGTGCCAGCAGCCAAGGCCTTATGGGACTAGCGGGAGGTGTAGAGACCCAGTACTTC
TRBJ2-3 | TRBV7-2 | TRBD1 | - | CASSPDRGSTDTQYF | TGTGCCAGCAGCCCGGACAGGGGAAGCACAGATACGCAGTATTTT
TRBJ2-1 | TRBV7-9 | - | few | CASSSRPGPSSYNEQFF | TGTGCCAGCAGCAGTCGGCCGGGTCCGAGCTCCTACAATGAGCAGTTCTTC
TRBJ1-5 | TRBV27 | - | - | CASTYPGLDNQPQHF | TGTGCCAGCACGTACCCAGGGCTCGATAATCAGCCCCAGCATTTT
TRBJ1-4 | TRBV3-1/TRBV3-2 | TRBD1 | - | CASSLSGRQGGEKLFF | TGTGCCAGCAGCCTATCGGGAAGACAGGGTGGTGAAAAACTGTTTTTT
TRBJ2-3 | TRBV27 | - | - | CASSPNSDTQYF | TGTGCCAGCAGTCCCAACTCAGATACGCAGTATTTT
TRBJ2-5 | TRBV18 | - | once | CASSPLRDNFRETQYF | TGTGCCAGCTCACCACTTCGGGACAACTTCAGGGAGACCCAGTACTTC
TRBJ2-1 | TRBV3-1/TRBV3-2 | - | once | CASSQKSEQFF | TGTGCCAGCAGCCAGAAGAGTGAGCAGTTCTTC